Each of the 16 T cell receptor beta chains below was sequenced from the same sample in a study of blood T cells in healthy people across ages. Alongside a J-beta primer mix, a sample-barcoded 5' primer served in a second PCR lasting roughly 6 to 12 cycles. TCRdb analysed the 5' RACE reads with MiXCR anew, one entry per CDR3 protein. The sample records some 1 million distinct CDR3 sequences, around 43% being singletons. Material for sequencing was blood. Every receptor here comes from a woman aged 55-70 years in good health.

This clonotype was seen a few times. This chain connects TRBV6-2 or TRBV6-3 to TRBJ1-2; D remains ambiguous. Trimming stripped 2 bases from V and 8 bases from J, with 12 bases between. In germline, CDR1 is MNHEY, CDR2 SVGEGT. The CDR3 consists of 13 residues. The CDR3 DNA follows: TGTGCCAGCAGTTACGTTGGAGTTGAGGGCTACACCTTC. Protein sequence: CASSYVGVEGYTF.

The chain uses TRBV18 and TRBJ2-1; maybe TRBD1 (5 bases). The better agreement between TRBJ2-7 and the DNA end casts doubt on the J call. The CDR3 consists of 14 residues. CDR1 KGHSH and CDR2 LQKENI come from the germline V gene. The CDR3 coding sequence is TGTGCCAGCTCACCACAAAGGGGTACCCATGAGCAGTACTTC. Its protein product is CASSPQRGTHEQYF.

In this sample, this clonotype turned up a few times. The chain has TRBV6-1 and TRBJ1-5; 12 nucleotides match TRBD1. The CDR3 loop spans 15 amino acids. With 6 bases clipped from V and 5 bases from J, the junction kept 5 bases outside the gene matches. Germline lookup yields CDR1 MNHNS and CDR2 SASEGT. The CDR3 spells CASRGDRGLDQPQHF. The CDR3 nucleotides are TGTGCCAGCAGAGGGGACAGGGGGCTAGATCAGCCCCAGCATTTT.

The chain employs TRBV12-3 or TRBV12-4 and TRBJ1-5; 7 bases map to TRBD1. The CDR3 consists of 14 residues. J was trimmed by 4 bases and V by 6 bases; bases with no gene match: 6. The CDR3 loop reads CASRPGTANQPQHF. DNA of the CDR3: TGTGCCAGCAGGCCCGGGACAGCTAATCAGCCCCAGCATTTT.

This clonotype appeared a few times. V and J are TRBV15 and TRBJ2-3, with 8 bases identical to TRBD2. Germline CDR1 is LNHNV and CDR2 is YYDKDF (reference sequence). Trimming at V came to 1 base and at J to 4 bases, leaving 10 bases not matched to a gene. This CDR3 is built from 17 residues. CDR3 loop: CATSRVVHSGTPDTQYF. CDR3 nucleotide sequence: TGTGCCACCAGCAGAGTAGTGCATAGCGGGACGCCAGATACGCAGTATTTT.

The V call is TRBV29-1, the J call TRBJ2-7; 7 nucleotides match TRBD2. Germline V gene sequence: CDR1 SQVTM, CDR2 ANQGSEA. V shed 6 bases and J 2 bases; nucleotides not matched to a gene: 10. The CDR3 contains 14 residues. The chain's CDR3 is CSVGFSGWAYEQYF. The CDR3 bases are TGCAGCGTGGGGTTTAGCGGGTGGGCCTACGAGCAGTACTTC.

This chain's CDR3 is CAISVGRGDEQFF. The CDR3 nucleotides are TGTGCCATCAGTGTTGGGAGGGGCGATGAGCAGTTCTTC. The chain carries TRBV10-3 and TRBJ2-1; TRBD2 agrees at 7 bases. The CDR3 length is 13 residues. CDR1 and CDR2 (germline): ENHRY, SYGVKD. Trimming removed 4 bases from V and 8 bases from J; junction bases left unmatched: 5.

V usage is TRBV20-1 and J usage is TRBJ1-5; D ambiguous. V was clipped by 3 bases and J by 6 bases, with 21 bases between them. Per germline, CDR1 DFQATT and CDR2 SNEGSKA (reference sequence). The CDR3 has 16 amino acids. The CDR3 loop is CSASLYSATSAQPQHF. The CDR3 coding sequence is TGCAGTGCTAGCTTATACAGCGCCACATCGGCTCAGCCCCAGCATTTT.

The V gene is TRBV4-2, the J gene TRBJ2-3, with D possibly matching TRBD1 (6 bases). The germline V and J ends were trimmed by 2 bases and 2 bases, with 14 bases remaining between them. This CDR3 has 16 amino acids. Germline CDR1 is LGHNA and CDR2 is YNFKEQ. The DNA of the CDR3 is TGTGCCAGCAGCCAAAGGCGGCAGGGGATCACAGATACGCAGTATTTT. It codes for CASSQRRQGITDTQYF.

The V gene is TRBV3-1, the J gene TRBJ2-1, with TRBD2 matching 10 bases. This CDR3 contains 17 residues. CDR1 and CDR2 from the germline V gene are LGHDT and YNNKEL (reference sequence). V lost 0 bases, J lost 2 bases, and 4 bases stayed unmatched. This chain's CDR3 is CASSQDVGTSAYNEQFF. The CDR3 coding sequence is TGTGCCAGCAGCCAAGATGTCGGGACTAGCGCCTACAATGAGCAGTTCTTC.

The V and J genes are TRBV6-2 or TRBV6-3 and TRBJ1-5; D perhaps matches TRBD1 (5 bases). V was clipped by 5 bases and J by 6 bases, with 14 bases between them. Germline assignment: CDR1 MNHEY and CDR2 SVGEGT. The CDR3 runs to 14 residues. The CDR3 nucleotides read TGTGCCAGCAGTGATAGAGGGGATGGTCAGCCCCAGCATTTT. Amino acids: CASSDRGDGQPQHF.

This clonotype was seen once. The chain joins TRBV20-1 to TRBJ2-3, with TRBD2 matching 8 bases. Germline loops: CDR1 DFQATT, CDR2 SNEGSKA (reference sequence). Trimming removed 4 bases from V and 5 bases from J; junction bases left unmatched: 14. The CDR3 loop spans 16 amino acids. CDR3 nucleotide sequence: TGCAGTGCTACGGGGGCCATAGCGGGACCGGGAGATACGCAGTATTTT. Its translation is CSATGAIAGPGDTQYF.

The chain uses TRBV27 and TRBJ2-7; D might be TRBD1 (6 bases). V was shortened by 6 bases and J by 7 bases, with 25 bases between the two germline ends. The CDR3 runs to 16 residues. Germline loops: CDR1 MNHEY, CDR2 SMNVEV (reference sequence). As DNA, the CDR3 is TGTGCCAGCAGAACCATCCGACAGGATCTATACAATGAGCAGTACTTC. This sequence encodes CASRTIRQDLYNEQYF.

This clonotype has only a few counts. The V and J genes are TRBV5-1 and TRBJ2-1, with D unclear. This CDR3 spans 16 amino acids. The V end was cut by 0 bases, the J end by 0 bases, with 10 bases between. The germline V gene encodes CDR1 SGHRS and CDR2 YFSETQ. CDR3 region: CASSLGLSSSYNEQFF. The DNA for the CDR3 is TGCGCCAGCAGCTTGGGGCTATCGAGCTCCTACAATGAGCAGTTCTTC.

CDR3 nucleotides: TGTGCCAGCAGTGTCGACTTGCGGGATAAGTACAATGAGCAGTTCTTC. This sequence encodes CASSVDLRDKYNEQFF. This chain connects TRBV2 to TRBJ2-1, with a tentative D call TRBD2 (6 bases). The V and J ends lost 4 bases and 4 bases respectively, with 17 bases between them. The length of the CDR3 is 16 residues. Germline lookup yields CDR1 SNHLY and CDR2 FYNNEI.

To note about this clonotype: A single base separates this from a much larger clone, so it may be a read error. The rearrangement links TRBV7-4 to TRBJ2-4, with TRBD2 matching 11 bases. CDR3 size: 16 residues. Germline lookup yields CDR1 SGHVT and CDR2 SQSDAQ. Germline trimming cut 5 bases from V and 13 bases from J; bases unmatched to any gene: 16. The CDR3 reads CASSRLAGGISYAQYF. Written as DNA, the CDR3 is TGTGCCAGCAGCCGCTTAGCGGGAGGGATTTCCTACGCGCAGTACTTC.